This T cell receptor (beta chain) was retrieved from a study of OX40 agonist ivuxolimab in advanced cancers. As regards this clone: Antigen specificity is unknown.

Study-wide findings and caveats: Among the lowest peripheral clonal expansion occurred in 0.1-3.0 mg/kg partial responders.

The germline V gene encodes CDR1 MNHEY and CDR2 SVGAGI. This CDR3 is 16 amino acids long. The V end was cut by 4 bases, the J end by 3 bases, with 17 bases between. The assay was immunoSEQ multiplex PCR, and TCRdb's table has in-frame clones only and misses some. The repertoire holds tens of thousands of clones, with roughly 84% as singletons. The chain combines TRBV6-5 with TRBJ2-3; D gene uncertain. The sample was CD4+ or CD8+ T cells sorted from blood, taken in a trial of the OX40 agonist ivuxolimab. The TCR originated in an adult with an advanced solid tumor such as melanoma, head and neck, liver or kidney cancer. CDR3 DNA sequence: TGTGCCAGCAGTTCCCCTGGACGACAAGGGACAGATACGCAGTATTTT. Translating gives CASSSPGRQGTDTQYF.